The TCR beta chain described here comes from a study of T cell responses to AZD1222 COVID-19 vaccine (dated by TCRdb to about 2021). With respect to the entire study: AZD1222 recipients with second doses at about 4 weeks or about 12 weeks were pooled, because spike-specific TCR depth and breadth did not differ between schedules. A total of 233 trial participants underwent TCR sequencing, of whom some 200 had received two doses of AZD1222 and 26 had received two doses of the MenACWY control vaccine. Trial participants were enrolled by age into subgroups of 18-55, 56-69 and 70-plus years, and around 150, 28 and 57 TCR-sequenced participants, respectively, were included in these subgroups. General study outcomes and caveats: The 56-69-year group was small, and its depth increase did not reach significance, likely because of low power. CD4 TCRs associated with the vaccine covered the entire spike protein, and the dominant responses were in regions 160-218 and 743-854. Only 5 to 7 AZD1222 recipients were SARS-CoV-2 seropositive at baseline, limiting conclusions about previously exposed vaccinees. Epitopes outside the regions mutated in the B.1.351 and B.1.1.7 variants were reportedly recognized by nearly half of the unique spike-specific TCRs. Because no day 14 peak-response samples were available, repertoires were characterized only after the peak T cell response. Participants were mostly white British and included more females than males, and it was suggested by the authors that clonal diversity may have been underestimated. After two AZD1222 doses, spike-specific TCR breadth and depth were significantly higher than at day 0 and than in MenACWY recipients.

In light of the paper, this sample's time point label describes: baseline before first vaccination. Vaccinee samples were obtained from the UK trials COV001 and COV002, which included a single-blind randomized controlled phase 2/3 trial of AZD1222 (ChAdOx1 nCoV-19) in healthy adults. Trial participant PBMC samples were collected at day 0 and day 28 after the second dose for TCRbeta chain sequencing. The CDR3 regions of human TCRbeta chains were subjected to immunosequencing. The paper's data handling went like this. TCRs in the repertoires were matched against a reference library of SARS-CoV-2-specific TCRs that had been generated with the MIRA antigen-specificity platform. Breadth meant the fraction of unique TCRs that were SARS-CoV-2-associated, whereas depth meant the fraction of total T cells that were SARS-CoV-2-associated. Using the MIRA data, each spike-specific TCR was mapped to the spike region that the TCR reacts to and placed in a CD4 or CD8 class. Log10-transformed breadth and depth values were compared by one-way ANOVA with Sidak's multiple comparisons tests. The clones in this table, taken by TCRdb from immuneACCESS, are in-frame only. Not every clone is retained; where verified, under half of the shortfall comes from an unresolved V gene, and the cause of the rest is unknown. The DNA was the basis for D and trimming; V, J and clone size are from that table. The table for this sample lists approximately 200,000 clones; 94% of them were counted only once. Of the sample, 9.2% is held by the ten largest clones.

In this sample, this clone turned up once. Its antigen specificity is not known. One base away there is no much larger clone; base qualities are not given. CDR1 and CDR2 were assigned from the germline V gene as ENHRY and SYGVKD. V gives up 3 bases and J gives up 0 bases, and the segment between their germline ends measures 9 bases. The CDR3 covers 15 residues, taking in both the cysteine and the phenylalanine. Here the CDR3 DNA is all that survives: 45 bases in frame from base 1. The clonotype originates from an adult in good health. In this chain, TRBV10-3 is recombined with TRBJ2-1, with TRBD2 tentatively as D gene (5 bases match). This specimen consisted of peripheral blood, obtained on day 0 of AZD1222 vaccination. The CDR3 region reads CAISEVGSSYNEQFF. DNA sequence: TGTGCCATCAGTGAAGTGGGGAGCTCCTACAATGAGCAGTTCTTC.